The 25 T cell receptor beta chains given below trace back to one sample, sequenced in a study of T cell responses to AZD1222 COVID-19 vaccine. Clones were sequenced by immunoSEQ multiplex PCR, and TCRdb holds only the in-frame ones, with some missing. The table lists some 140,000 clones, roughly 90% of them singletons. Sequencing was performed on peripheral blood, taken on day 0 of AZD1222 vaccination. All receptors come from an adult in good health.

The rearrangement links TRBV6-5 to TRBJ1-6; D is uncertain. Germline CDR1 is MNHEY and CDR2 is SVGAGI. V was pared by 2 bases and J by 9 bases, with 8 bases between. The CDR3 has 13 residues. CDR3 in DNA: TGTGCCAGCAGTTACAACCCAAGTTCACCCCTCCACTTT. It is translated as CASSYNPSSPLHF.

The chain carries TRBV19 and TRBJ1-1; the D gene is possibly TRBD1 (6 bases). From germline, CDR1 is LNHDA and CDR2 SQIVND (reference sequence). V was shortened by 2 bases and J by 6 bases, with 16 bases between the two germline ends. The CDR3 loop spans 15 amino acids. DNA of the CDR3: TGTGCCAGTAGTATATGGGGGGCCAGGGCCCCTGAAGCTTTCTTT. This encodes CASSIWGARAPEAFF.

V is TRBV28 and J is TRBJ1-2; D may be TRBD1 (5 bases). The germline V gene encodes CDR1 MDHEN and CDR2 SYDVKM. Trimming stripped 7 bases from V and 4 bases from J, with 13 bases between. The CDR3 is made up of 13 amino acids. The CDR3: CASTSDTSYGYTF. CDR3 in DNA: TGTGCCAGCACCTCGGACACGTCCTATGGCTACACCTTC.

The chain links TRBV12-3 or TRBV12-4 to TRBJ1-1; D is uncertain. Trimming shortened V by 7 bases and J by 1 base, and 7 bases separated the two germline ends. There are 12 residues in the CDR3. The CDR3 sequence is CASNLGNTEAFF. The CDR3 nucleotides read TGTGCCAGCAATCTCGGGAACACTGAAGCTTTCTTT.

V gene TRBV5-1 combines with J gene TRBJ2-3; unclear D gene. Deletions cut 0 bases from V and 6 bases from J, with 14 bases between. This CDR3 has 15 residues. CDR1 is SGHRS and CDR2 is YFSETQ in the germline V gene. The CDR3 DNA reads TGCGCCAGCAGCTTGGATTTACCCCAGACGGATACGCAGTATTTT. Translation gives CASSLDLPQTDTQYF.

This clone has only one observation. The chain uses TRBV28 and TRBJ1-2, with 8 bases matching TRBD1. The CDR3 is 14 residues long. The ends lost 6 bases at V and 0 bases at J; junction bases unmatched: 3. Per the germline V gene, CDR1 is MDHEN and CDR2 is SYDVKM. CDR3 nucleotide sequence: TGTGCCAGCAGCCGGGACAGGACTAACTATGGCTACACCTTC. Translated: CASSRDRTNYGYTF.

The chain combines TRBV19 with TRBJ2-7; D is perhaps TRBD1 or TRBD2 (5 bases each). The V end was cut by 4 bases, the J end by 3 bases, with 13 bases between. Germline V CDR1 and CDR2: LNHDA, SQIVND (reference sequence). This CDR3 region has 14 residues. CDR3: CASSTSRGLYEQYF. CDR3 in DNA: TGTGCCAGTAGTACCTCCCGGGGCCTCTACGAGCAGTACTTC.

This chain links TRBV18 with TRBJ1-3; D ambiguous. This CDR3 has 16 amino acids. The ends were cut back, 4 bases at V and 0 bases at J, with 13 bases in the middle. Germline assignment: CDR1 KGHSH and CDR2 LQKENI. The CDR3 reads CASSLESPLSGNTIYF. In DNA, the CDR3 is TGTGCCAGCTCACTAGAATCCCCCCTCTCTGGAAACACCATATATTTT.

The V call is TRBV9, the J call TRBJ2-1; the match to TRBD2 covers 11 bases. The CDR3 covers 16 residues. Trimming cost V 3 bases and J 8 bases; bases outside gene matches: 10. Germline loops: CDR1 SGDLS, CDR2 YYNGEE. The CDR3 bases are TGTGCCAGCAGCGGATTAGCGGGAGGGACTTGGGATGAGCAGTTCTTC. This sequence encodes CASSGLAGGTWDEQFF.

The V and J genes are TRBV12-3 or TRBV12-4 and TRBJ1-5; D is ambiguous. This CDR3 is built from 13 residues. With 6 bases removed from V and 0 bases from J, the gap between germline ends came to 6 bases. In DNA form, the CDR3 reads TGTGCCAGCAGCCGGGATAGCAATCAGCCCCAGCATTTT. This encodes CASSRDSNQPQHF.

The chain combines TRBV19 with TRBJ1-2; 7 positions agree with TRBD1. The CDR3 has 13 amino acids. Germline CDR1 reads LNHDA; CDR2 reads SQIVND (reference sequence). The J segment lost 6 bases and the V segment lost 9 bases, leaving 10 bases of the junction unmatched. In nucleotides, the CDR3 is TGTGCCAGCCAATGGACAGGTTTTCATGGCTACACCTTC. Protein product: CASQWTGFHGYTF.

The chain recombines TRBV2 with TRBJ1-2; D ambiguous. The CDR3 is 13 amino acids. Per germline, CDR1 SNHLY and CDR2 FYNNEI. V was pared by 1 base and J by 8 bases, with 11 bases between. The CDR3 sequence: CASSEEEGMGYTF. Here the CDR3 DNA reads TGTGCCAGCAGTGAAGAGGAGGGTATGGGCTACACCTTC.

This chain uses TRBV24-1 with TRBJ2-3, with D possibly TRBD1 on 6 matching bases. The CDR3 spans 15 residues. V dropped 10 bases and J dropped 0 bases, with 16 bases sitting between them. Germline CDR1 reads KGHDR; CDR2 reads SFDVKD. The CDR3 DNA reads TGTGCCACAGGAACCCCAGGGACAAGCACAGATACGCAGTATTTT. This gives the protein CATGTPGTSTDTQYF.

Comments on this clone: Different DNA sequences within this sample yield the same CDR3. The chain uses TRBV18 and TRBJ2-7, with D unclear. The CDR3 consists of 14 residues. Germline V lookup: CDR1 KGHSH, CDR2 LQKENI. The V and J ends lost 5 bases and 2 bases respectively, with 13 bases between them. The CDR3 sequence: CASSTVRLTYEQYF. The CDR3 DNA reads TGTGCCAGCTCAACAGTGCGGCTGACCTACGAGCAGTACTTC.

The rearrangement joins TRBV11-3 to TRBJ2-7; D gene ambiguous. The CDR3 sequence is 11 residues long. Between the trimmed V and J ends, which lost 5 bases and 4 bases, there was a span of 6 bases. Per germline, CDR1 SGHNT and CDR2 YENEEA. As DNA, the CDR3 is TGTGCCAGCAGCCTTATTTACGAGCAGTACTTC. This gives the protein CASSLIYEQYF.

V gene TRBV5-4 combines with J gene TRBJ2-7, with TRBD1 matching 11 bases. CDR1 SGHNT and CDR2 YYREEE come from the germline V gene (reference sequence). The CDR3 runs 14 residues. V lost 9 bases and J lost 7; bases outside the gene matches: 12. This chain's CDR3 is CATSGRTGGWEQYF. CDR3 sequence (DNA): TGTGCCACCTCCGGGCGGACAGGGGGCTGGGAGCAGTACTTC. The full variable domain, with the rest looked up from reference TRBV5-4 and TRBJ2-7, is ETGVTQSPTHLIKTRGQQVTLRCSSQSGHNTVSWYQQALGQGPQFIFQYYREEENGRGNFPPRFSGLQFPNYSSELNVNALELDDSALYLCATSGRTGGWEQYFGPGTRLTVT.

This CDR3 is CSAPQETEAFF. The CDR3 DNA follows: TGCAGTGCCCCCCAGGAGACTGAAGCTTTCTTT. The J gene is TRBJ1-1, the V gene TRBV20-1; unclear D gene. CDR3 length: 11 residues. The germline gives CDR1 DFQATT, CDR2 SNEGSKA (reference sequence). The V and J ends lost 6 bases and 5 bases respectively, with 10 bases between them.

V is TRBV5-1 and J is TRBJ2-2; D remains unclear. CDR1 and CDR2 (germline): SGHRS, YFSETQ. Trimming cost V 0 bases and J 5 bases, with 5 bases left between them. This CDR3 has 13 residues. The CDR3 protein is CASSLVGTGELFF. CDR3 sequence (DNA): TGCGCCAGCAGCTTGGTAGGGACCGGGGAGCTGTTTTTT.

The V gene is TRBV29-1, the J gene TRBJ1-2; the D is unclear. V was pared by 6 bases and J by 3 bases, with 14 bases between. CDR3 length: 13 amino acids. Germline loops: CDR1 SQVTM, CDR2 ANQGSEA. The CDR3 here is CSVKGQADYGYTF. The DNA for the CDR3 is TGCAGCGTCAAAGGTCAGGCGGACTATGGCTACACCTTC.

The chain joins TRBV27 to TRBJ1-1; D uncertain. The V gene's germline CDR1 is MNHEY and CDR2 SMNVEV (reference sequence). The CDR3 contains 14 residues. V was clipped by 7 bases and J by 3 bases, with 15 bases between them. The chain's CDR3 is CASMGGRLDTEAFF. The CDR3, as DNA: TGTGCCAGCATGGGAGGGAGGTTGGACACTGAAGCTTTCTTT.

This chain joins TRBV11-2 and TRBJ2-3; D call uncertain. The germline V gene encodes CDR1 SGHAT and CDR2 FQNNGV. Between the trimmed V and J ends, which lost 2 bases and 6 bases, there was a span of 6 bases. CDR3 length equals 12 residues. The CDR3 region has the DNA TGTGCCAGCAGCTTACTGTGGGATACGCAGTATTTT. Translated, it gives CASSLLWDTQYF. Complete variable domain (other parts from reference TRBV11-2 and TRBJ2-3): EAGVAQSPRYKIIEKRQSVAFWCNPISGHATLYWYQQILGQGPKLLIQFQNNGVVDDSQLPKDRFSAERLKGVDSTLKIQPAKLEDSAVYLCASSLLWDTQYFGPGTRLTVL.

The chain couples TRBV10-2 to TRBJ2-2; 7 bases are a match to TRBD1. The J segment lost 6 bases and the V segment lost 3 bases, leaving 4 bases of the junction unmatched. Germline CDR1 reads WSHSY; CDR2 reads SAAADI. The CDR3 totals 14 residues. In DNA form, the CDR3 reads TGCGCCAGCAGTGATAGGGGGCGGTCCGGGGAGCTGTTTTTT. This encodes CASSDRGRSGELFF.

The chain recombines TRBV10-2 with TRBJ1-1, with D unclear. The germline V gene encodes CDR1 WSHSY and CDR2 SAAADI. This CDR3 region has 14 residues. Trimming shortened V by 3 bases and J by 6 bases, and 14 bases separated the two germline ends. CDR3 bases: TGCGCCAGCAGTGACTACCAGTACGGGGCTGAAGCTTTCTTT. Translating gives CASSDYQYGAEAFF.

The V call is TRBV4-2, the J call TRBJ1-2, with D hard to call. Germline V CDR1 and CDR2: LGHNA, YNFKEQ. V was cut by 3 bases and J by 8 bases, with 13 bases left in between. CDR3 length: 13 amino acids. This CDR3 is CASSQESSGGYTF. CDR3 nucleotide sequence: TGTGCCAGCAGCCAGGAGAGTTCGGGGGGCTACACCTTC.

This chain links TRBV28 with TRBJ1-3; TRBD1 might be the D (5 bases). The germline V gene encodes CDR1 MDHEN and CDR2 SYDVKM. V was trimmed by 3 bases and J by 0 bases, leaving 6 bases between them. The CDR3 runs to 14 residues. The CDR3: CASSLTASGNTIYF. CDR3 nucleotide sequence: TGTGCCAGCAGTTTGACAGCCTCTGGAAACACCATATATTTT. Combining the CDR3 with reference TRBV28 and TRBJ1-3 gives the whole variable domain DVKVTQSSRYLVKRTGEKVFLECVQDMDHENMFWYRQDPGLGLRLIYFSYDVKMKEKGDIPEGYSVSREKKERFSLILESASTNQTSMYLCASSLTASGNTIYFGEGSWLTVV.